This passage covers 5 T cell receptor beta chains from one sample sequenced in a study of blood T cells in healthy people across ages. Sample-barcoded 5' priming and a J-beta primer mix drove a second PCR of about 6 to 12 cycles. From the 5' RACE reads, TCRdb called clonotypes with MiXCR, one entry per CDR3 protein. The data hold over 450,000 distinct CDR3 sequences, with around 24% observed a single time. These same records also appear under a second study, on T cells of mothers and their children.

Sequencing was carried out using blood. These receptors were obtained from a boy aged 5-17 years in good health.

V gene TRBV28 combines with J gene TRBJ1-2, with unresolved D. CDR3 size: 13 residues. Germline V gene lookup returns CDR1 MDHEN and CDR2 SYDVKM. V lost 6 bases, J lost 7 bases, and 15 bases lay in between. DNA for the CDR3: TGTGCCAGCAGGCCAGACCGCCCTAGTGGCTACACCTTC. Its protein is CASRPDRPSGYTF.

V usage is TRBV5-1 and J usage is TRBJ1-1, with 7 bases matching TRBD1. The V gene's germline CDR1 is SGHRS and CDR2 YFSETQ. With 3 bases clipped from V and 1 base from J, the junction kept 9 bases outside the gene matches. The CDR3 contains 16 residues. The CDR3 sequence is CASSWDSYTSNTEAFF. For the CDR3, the DNA is TGCGCCAGCAGCTGGGACAGCTACACTTCGAACACTGAAGCTTTCTTT.

This clonotype was counted only a few times. The chain uses TRBV6-5 and TRBJ2-5; TRBD1 might be the D (6 bases). The CDR3 loop spans 13 amino acids. CDR1 is MNHEY, CDR2 SVGAGI, per germline. V lost 2 bases and J lost 10, with 14 bases in between. The CDR3 region is CASSYGDRSSQYF. CDR3 in DNA: TGTGCCAGCAGTTACGGCGACAGGTCTAGCCAGTACTTC.

The chain couples TRBV20-1 to TRBJ2-7; D gene uncertain. The germline gives CDR1 DFQATT, CDR2 SNEGSKA (reference sequence). The CDR3 runs 14 residues. Trimming removed 3 bases at V and 6 bases at J, with 18 bases between. The CDR3 bases are TGCAGTGCTAGTCTGTGGCCCGCCCTCGGCGAGCAGTACTTC. Its protein product is CSASLWPALGEQYF.

This clonotype was recorded only once. The chain links TRBV20-1 to TRBJ1-4; possible D gene TRBD1, 6 bases. The CDR3 totals 15 residues. Trimming left V 0 bases short and J 5 bases short, with 13 bases between. The germline V gene has CDR1 DFQATT and CDR2 SNEGSKA (reference sequence). The CDR3 loop reads CSARDLGAPNEKLFF. CDR3 bases: TGCAGTGCTAGAGATCTGGGGGCTCCGAATGAAAAACTGTTTTTT.